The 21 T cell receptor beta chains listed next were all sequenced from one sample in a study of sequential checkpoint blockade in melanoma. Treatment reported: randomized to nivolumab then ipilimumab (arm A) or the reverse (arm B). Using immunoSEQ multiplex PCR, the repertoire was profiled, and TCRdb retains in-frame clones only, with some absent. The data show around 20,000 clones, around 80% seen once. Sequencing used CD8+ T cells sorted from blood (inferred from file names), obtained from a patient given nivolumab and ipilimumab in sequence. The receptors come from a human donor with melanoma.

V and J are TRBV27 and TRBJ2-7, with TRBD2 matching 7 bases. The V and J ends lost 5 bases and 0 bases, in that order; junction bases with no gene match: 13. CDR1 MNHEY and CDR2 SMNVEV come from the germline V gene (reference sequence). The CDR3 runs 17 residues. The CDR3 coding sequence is TGTGCCAGCAGTCTGGGGGGGTCTGGCGTGAGCTCCTACGAGCAGTACTTC. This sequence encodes CASSLGGSGVSSYEQYF.

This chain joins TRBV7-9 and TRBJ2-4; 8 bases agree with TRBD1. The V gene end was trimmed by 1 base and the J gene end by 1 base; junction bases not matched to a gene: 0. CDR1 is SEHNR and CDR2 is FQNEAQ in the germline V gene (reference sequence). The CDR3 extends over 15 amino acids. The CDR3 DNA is TGTGCCAGCAGCTTAGGGGACAGGGCCAAAAACATTCAGTACTTC. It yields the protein CASSLGDRAKNIQYF. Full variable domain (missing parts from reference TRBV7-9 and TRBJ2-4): DTGVSQNPRHKITKRGQNVTFRCDPISEHNRLYWYRQTLGQGPEFLTYFQNEAQLEKSRLLSDRFSAERPKGSFSTLEIQRTEQGDSAMYLCASSLGDRAKNIQYFGAGTRLSVL.

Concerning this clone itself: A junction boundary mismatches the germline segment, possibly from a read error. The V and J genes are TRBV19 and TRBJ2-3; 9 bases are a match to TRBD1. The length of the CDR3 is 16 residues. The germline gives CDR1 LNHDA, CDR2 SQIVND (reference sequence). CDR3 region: CASSLDRGVPTDTQYF. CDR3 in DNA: TGTGCCAGTAGTTTAGACAGGGGGGTCCCCACAGATACGCAGTATTTT.

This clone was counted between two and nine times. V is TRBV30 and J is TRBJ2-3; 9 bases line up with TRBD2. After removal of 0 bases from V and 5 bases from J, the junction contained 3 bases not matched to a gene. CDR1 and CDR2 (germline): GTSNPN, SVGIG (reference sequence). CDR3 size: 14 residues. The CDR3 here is CAWSVGGRVDTQYF. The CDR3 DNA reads TGTGCCTGGAGTGTAGGCGGGAGGGTAGATACGCAGTATTTT.

The CDR3 DNA sequence: TGTGCCAGCAACCGACTAGCGGGAACTTTCTACAATGAGCAGTTCTTC. It translates to CASNRLAGTFYNEQFF. The chain couples TRBV28 to TRBJ2-1; TRBD2 aligns across 11 bases. The V segment lost 7 bases and the J segment 3 bases; nucleotides outside the gene matches: 8. Germline values: CDR1 MDHEN, CDR2 SYDVKM. This CDR3 comprises 16 residues.

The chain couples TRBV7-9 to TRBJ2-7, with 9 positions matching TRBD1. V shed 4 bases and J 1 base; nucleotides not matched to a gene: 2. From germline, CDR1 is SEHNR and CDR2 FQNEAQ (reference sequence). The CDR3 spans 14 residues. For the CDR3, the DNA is TGTGCCAGCAGCTCGGACAGGGGATCCTACGAGCAGTACTTC. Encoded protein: CASSSDRGSYEQYF.

CDR3 bases: TGTGCCAGCTCACCAGGGCTCCATGGCTACACCTTC. This codes for CASSPGLHGYTF. The chain couples TRBV18 to TRBJ1-2; D is undetermined. Deletions cut 2 bases from V and 6 bases from J, with 7 bases between. The CDR3 contains 12 residues. CDR1 is KGHSH, CDR2 LQKENI, per germline.

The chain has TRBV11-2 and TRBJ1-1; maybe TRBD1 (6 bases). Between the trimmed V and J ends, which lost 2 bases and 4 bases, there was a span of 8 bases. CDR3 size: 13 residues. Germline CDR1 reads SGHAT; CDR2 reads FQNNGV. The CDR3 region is CASSLLDSTEAFF. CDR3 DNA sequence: TGTGCCAGCAGCTTACTGGACAGCACTGAAGCTTTCTTT.

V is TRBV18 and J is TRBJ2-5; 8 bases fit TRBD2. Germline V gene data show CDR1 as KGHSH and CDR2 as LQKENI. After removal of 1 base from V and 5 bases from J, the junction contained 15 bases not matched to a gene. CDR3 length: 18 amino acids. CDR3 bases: TGTGCCAGCTCACCACTCCCTCTCGGTAGCGGGATTGTGGAGACCCAGTACTTC. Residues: CASSPLPLGSGIVETQYF.

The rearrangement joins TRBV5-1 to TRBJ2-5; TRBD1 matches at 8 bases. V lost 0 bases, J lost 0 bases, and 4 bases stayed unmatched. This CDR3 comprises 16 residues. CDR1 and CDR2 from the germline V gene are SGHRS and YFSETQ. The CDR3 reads CASSLARQGYQETQYF. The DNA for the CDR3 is TGCGCCAGCAGCTTGGCCCGACAGGGGTACCAAGAGACCCAGTACTTC.

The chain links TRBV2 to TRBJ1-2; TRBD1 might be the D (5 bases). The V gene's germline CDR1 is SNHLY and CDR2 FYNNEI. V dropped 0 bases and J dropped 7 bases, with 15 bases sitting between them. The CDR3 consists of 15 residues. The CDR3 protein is CASSEALGPGGGYTF. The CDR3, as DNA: TGTGCCAGCAGTGAAGCGCTGGGACCCGGGGGTGGCTACACCTTC.

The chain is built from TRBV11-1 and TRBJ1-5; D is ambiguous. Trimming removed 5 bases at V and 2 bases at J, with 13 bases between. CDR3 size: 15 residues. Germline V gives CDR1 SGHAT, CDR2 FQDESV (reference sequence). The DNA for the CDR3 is TGTGCCAGCAGCAGAAGCTGGGGAGGCAATCAGCCCCAGCATTTT. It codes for CASSRSWGGNQPQHF.

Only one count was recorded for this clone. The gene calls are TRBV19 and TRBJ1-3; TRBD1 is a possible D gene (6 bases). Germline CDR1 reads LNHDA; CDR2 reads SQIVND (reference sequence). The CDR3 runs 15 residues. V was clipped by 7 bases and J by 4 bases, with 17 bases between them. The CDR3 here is CASTPGGQGGNTIYF. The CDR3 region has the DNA TGTGCCAGTACACCCGGGGGGCAAGGAGGAAACACCATATATTTT.

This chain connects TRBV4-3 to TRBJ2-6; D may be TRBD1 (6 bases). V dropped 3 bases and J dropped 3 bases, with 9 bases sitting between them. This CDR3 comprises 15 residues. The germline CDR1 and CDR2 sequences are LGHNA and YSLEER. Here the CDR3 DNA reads TGCGCCAGCAGCCAGGGGGCGCTTGGGGCCAACGTCCTGACTTTC. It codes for CASSQGALGANVLTF.

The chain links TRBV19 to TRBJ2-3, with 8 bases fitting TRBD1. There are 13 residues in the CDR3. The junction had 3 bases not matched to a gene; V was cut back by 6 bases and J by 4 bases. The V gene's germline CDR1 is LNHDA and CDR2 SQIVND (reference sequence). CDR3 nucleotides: TGTGCCAGTAGACAGGACAGGGCAGATACGCAGTATTTT. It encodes CASRQDRADTQYF.

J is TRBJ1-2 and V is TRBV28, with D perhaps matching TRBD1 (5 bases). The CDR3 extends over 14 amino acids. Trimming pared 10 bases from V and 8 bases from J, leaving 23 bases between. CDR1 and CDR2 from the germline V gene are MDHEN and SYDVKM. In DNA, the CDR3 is TGTGCCACCCCATCTGGCCTCCGTCAGGGCGGCTACACCTTC. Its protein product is CATPSGLRQGGYTF.

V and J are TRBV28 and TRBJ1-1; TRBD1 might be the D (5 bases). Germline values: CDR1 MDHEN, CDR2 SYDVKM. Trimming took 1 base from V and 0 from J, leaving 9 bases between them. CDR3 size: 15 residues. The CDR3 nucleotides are TGTGCCAGCAGTTTATCGACAGTCTTGAACACTGAAGCTTTCTTT. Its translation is CASSLSTVLNTEAFF.

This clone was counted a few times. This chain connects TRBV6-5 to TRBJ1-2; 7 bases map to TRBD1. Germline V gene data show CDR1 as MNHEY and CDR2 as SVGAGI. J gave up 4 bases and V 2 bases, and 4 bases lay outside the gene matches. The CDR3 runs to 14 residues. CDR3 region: CASSYGGQPYGYTF. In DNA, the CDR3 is TGTGCCAGCAGTTACGGGGGACAGCCCTATGGCTACACCTTC.

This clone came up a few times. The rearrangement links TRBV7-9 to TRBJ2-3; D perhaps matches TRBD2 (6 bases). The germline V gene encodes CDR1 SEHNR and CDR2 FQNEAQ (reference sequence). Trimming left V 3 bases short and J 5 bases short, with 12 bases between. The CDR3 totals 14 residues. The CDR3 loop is CASSFVGRGDTQYF. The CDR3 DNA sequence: TGTGCCAGCAGCTTCGTGGGGCGGGGAGATACGCAGTATTTT. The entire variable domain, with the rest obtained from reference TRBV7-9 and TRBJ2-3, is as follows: DTGVSQNPRHKITKRGQNVTFRCDPISEHNRLYWYRQTLGQGPEFLTYFQNEAQLEKSRLLSDRFSAERPKGSFSTLEIQRTEQGDSAMYLCASSFVGRGDTQYFGPGTRLTVL.

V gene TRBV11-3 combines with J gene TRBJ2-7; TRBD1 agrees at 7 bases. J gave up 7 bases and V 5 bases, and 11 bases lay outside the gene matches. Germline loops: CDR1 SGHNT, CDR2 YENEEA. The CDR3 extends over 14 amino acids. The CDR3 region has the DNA TGTGCCAGCAGCGGGACGAAAGGGGGCGGGGAGCAGTACTTC. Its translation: CASSGTKGGGEQYF.

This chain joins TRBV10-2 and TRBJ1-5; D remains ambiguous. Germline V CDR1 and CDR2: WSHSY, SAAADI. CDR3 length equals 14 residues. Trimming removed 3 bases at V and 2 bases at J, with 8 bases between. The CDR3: CASSEGGGNQPQHF. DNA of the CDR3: TGCGCCAGCAGTGAAGGAGGAGGCAATCAGCCCCAGCATTTT.